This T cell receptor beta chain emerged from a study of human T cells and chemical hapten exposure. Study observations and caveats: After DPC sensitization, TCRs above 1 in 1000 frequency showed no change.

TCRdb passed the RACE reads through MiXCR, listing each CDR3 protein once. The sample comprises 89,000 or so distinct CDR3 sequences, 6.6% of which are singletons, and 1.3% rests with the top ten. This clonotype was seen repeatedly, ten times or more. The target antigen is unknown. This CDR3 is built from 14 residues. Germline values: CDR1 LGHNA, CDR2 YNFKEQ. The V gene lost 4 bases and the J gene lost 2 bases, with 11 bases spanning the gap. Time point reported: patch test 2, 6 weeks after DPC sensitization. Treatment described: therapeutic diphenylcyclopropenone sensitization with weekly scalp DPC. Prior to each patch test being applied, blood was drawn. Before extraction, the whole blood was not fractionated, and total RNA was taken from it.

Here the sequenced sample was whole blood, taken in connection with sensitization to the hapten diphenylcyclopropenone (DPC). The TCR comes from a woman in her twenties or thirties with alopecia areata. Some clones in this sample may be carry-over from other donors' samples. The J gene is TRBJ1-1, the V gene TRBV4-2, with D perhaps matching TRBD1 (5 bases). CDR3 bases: TGTGCCAGCAGCCCGACAGACATTAACACTGAAGCTTTCTTT. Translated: CASSPTDINTEAFF.